Listed here are 6 T cell receptor beta chains from one sample, sequenced in a study of shared clonotypes between healthy human individuals. Assay: immunoSEQ multiplex PCR; the TCRdb copy retains only in-frame clones and omits some. The sample consists of 1.5 million to 2.5 million clones, about 94% of them appearing once. The naive CD8 population came from CD45RO-negative cells selected for CCR7, without terminally differentiated effector memory CD45RA+ cells. The sample taken for sequencing was naive CD8+ T cells sorted from blood. The receptors stem from a man between 18 and 35 years old in good health.

A word on this clone: The same CDR3 can be traced to other DNA sequences in this sample. The chain is built from TRBV6-1 and TRBJ1-3; the D is unclear. Germline assignment: CDR1 MNHNS and CDR2 SASEGT. The CDR3 runs to 16 residues. The germline V and J ends were trimmed by 3 bases and 0 bases, with 12 bases remaining between them. The CDR3 sequence: CASSDPGEGSGNTIYF. The CDR3 DNA sequence: TGTGCCAGCAGTGACCCGGGAGAGGGCTCTGGAAACACCATATATTTT.

This rearrangement joins TRBV4-3 to TRBJ2-5; D not resolved. The CDR3 is 15 amino acids. Germline CDR1 LGHNA, CDR2 YSLEER. Between the trimmed V and J ends, which lost 0 bases and 6 bases, there was a span of 14 bases. This CDR3 reads CASSQDLDLRQTQYF. The CDR3 DNA follows: TGCGCCAGCAGCCAAGATCTTGACCTCCGACAGACCCAGTACTTC.

CDR3 sequence reads: CASSASGARDTQYF. In DNA, the CDR3 is TGTGCCAGCAGCGCTAGCGGGGCCCGGGATACGCAGTATTTT. V and J are TRBV9 and TRBJ2-3, with 9 bases identical to TRBD2. The CDR3 length is 14 residues. Trimming cost V 3 bases and J 6 bases; bases outside gene matches: 5. Germline V lookup: CDR1 SGDLS, CDR2 YYNGEE.

J is TRBJ2-7 and V is TRBV9; TRBD2 agrees at 11 bases. The CDR3 runs to 14 residues. The ends lost 4 bases at V and 4 bases at J; junction bases unmatched: 4. The germline V gene encodes CDR1 SGDLS and CDR2 YYNGEE. The CDR3 sequence is CASSLGLAEYEQYF. CDR3 nucleotide sequence: TGTGCCAGCAGCCTGGGACTAGCGGAGTACGAGCAGTACTTC.

V and J are TRBV7-9 and TRBJ1-1; D remains unclear. From germline, CDR1 is SEHNR and CDR2 FQNEAQ (reference sequence). V gave up 7 bases and J gave up 2 bases, with 11 bases separating them. The CDR3 spans 13 residues. Here the CDR3 reads CASTPAENTEAFF. CDR3 in DNA: TGTGCCAGCACCCCGGCGGAAAACACTGAAGCTTTCTTT.

J is TRBJ2-7 and V is TRBV6-5, with D unclear. Germline V gene sequence: CDR1 MNHEY, CDR2 SVGAGI. Trimming took off 3 bases at V and 4 bases at J, with 7 bases between the two ends. This CDR3 comprises 12 residues. Here the CDR3 DNA reads TGTGCCAGCAGTTATATAGATTACGAGCAGTACTTC. This encodes CASSYIDYEQYF.